This entry lists 32 T cell receptor beta chains sequenced from one sample in a study of blood T cell repertoires in COVID-19 (dated by TCRdb to about 2020). Libraries came from the immunoSEQ multiplex PCR assay. Sourced from immuneACCESS, this table was stored by TCRdb with only in-frame sequences that have V and J called. A share of the clones is absent; for the studies checked, an unresolved V gene accounts for under half, and the remainder has no known explanation. The sample data list under 300,000 clones, and about 88% of these were observed just once. The ten largest clonotypes hold approximately 2% of the sample. Sequencing was carried out using peripheral blood. All receptors come from a woman aged 40 to 55 who had recovered from COVID-19.

The genes are TRBV9 and TRBJ2-2; 13 nucleotides match TRBD2. V was pared by 3 bases and J by 4 bases, with 3 bases of the junction left unmatched. Germline lookup yields CDR1 SGDLS and CDR2 YYNGEE. CDR3 length: 16 amino acids. The CDR3 loop is CASSEGLAGATGELFF. The CDR3 nucleotides read TGTGCCAGCAGCGAAGGACTAGCGGGAGCCACCGGGGAGCTGTTTTTT. The full variable domain, its missing parts supplied by reference TRBV9 and TRBJ2-2, is DSGVTQTPKHLITATGQRVTLRCSPRSGDLSVYWYQQSLDQGLQFLIQYYNGEERAKGNILERFSAQQFPDLHSELNLSSLELGDSALYFCASSEGLAGATGELFFGEGSRLTVL.

This rearrangement joins TRBV24-1 to TRBJ2-3; possibly TRBD1 for D (6 bases). The CDR3 contains 14 residues. The ends were cut back, 5 bases at V and 0 bases at J, with 8 bases in the middle. In germline, CDR1 is KGHDR, CDR2 SFDVKD. The CDR3 DNA reads as TGTGCCACCAGTGTAGGGACAAGCACAGATACGCAGTATTTT. It encodes CATSVGTSTDTQYF.

V and J are TRBV7-3 and TRBJ2-1, with 9 bases matching TRBD2. V dropped 5 bases and J dropped 4; count of bases not matched to a gene: 9. Per the germline V gene, CDR1 is SGHTA and CDR2 is FQGTGA. This CDR3 region has 16 residues. The CDR3 is CASSLAGGAGYNEQFF. CDR3 DNA sequence: TGTGCCAGCAGCCTCGCGGGGGGGGCTGGATACAATGAGCAGTTCTTC.

The chain employs TRBV24-1 and TRBJ1-5; D gene unclear. The germline CDR1 and CDR2 sequences are KGHDR and SFDVKD. The CDR3 has 17 residues. V was trimmed by 2 bases and J by 1 base, leaving 14 bases between them. Written as DNA, the CDR3 is TGTGCCACCAGTGATTCCTTTGGAGGGTTAAGCAATCAGCCCCAGCATTTT. This codes for CATSDSFGGLSNQPQHF.

The V and J genes are TRBV7-3 and TRBJ2-1, with D perhaps TRBD2 (6 bases). CDR1 SGHTA and CDR2 FQGTGA come from the germline V gene. Trimming removed 5 bases from V and 6 bases from J, with 11 bases in between. This CDR3 contains 13 residues. CDR3 DNA sequence: TGTGCCAGCAGCCGAGTGGGGGGCAATGAGCAGTTCTTC. Translation: CASSRVGGNEQFF. The full variable domain, its missing parts supplied by reference TRBV7-3 and TRBJ2-1, is GAGVSQTPSNKVTEKGKYVELRCDPISGHTALYWYRQSLGQGPEFLIYFQGTGAADDSGLPNDRFFAVRPEGSVSTLKIQRTERGDSAVYLCASSRVGGNEQFFGPGTRLTVL.

The chain recombines TRBV7-8 with TRBJ1-6, with D possibly being TRBD1 (6 bases). V lost 1 base, J lost 2 bases, and 18 bases lay in between. Germline values: CDR1 SGHVS, CDR2 FQNEAQ. CDR3 size: 19 residues. CDR3 nucleotide sequence: TGTGCCAGCAGCTTAGGTGGACAGTCGATTAGCCCCTATAATTCACCCCTCCACTTT. This codes for CASSLGGQSISPYNSPLHF.

The chain joins TRBV9 to TRBJ2-5; 12 nucleotides align to TRBD2. CDR3 size: 15 residues. Per the germline V gene, CDR1 is SGDLS and CDR2 is YYNGEE. The V segment lost 4 bases and the J segment 5 bases; nucleotides outside the gene matches: 6. This CDR3 reads CASSPSGGAEETQYF. The CDR3 DNA reads as TGTGCCAGCAGCCCTAGCGGGGGGGCCGAGGAGACCCAGTACTTC.

This chain joins TRBV11-3 and TRBJ2-7; 11 bases line up with TRBD1. Losses at the gene ends were 5 bases for V and 7 bases for J; bases not matched to a gene: 10. In germline, CDR1 is SGHNT, CDR2 YENEEA. The CDR3 spans 15 residues. CDR3 DNA sequence: TGTGCCAGCAGCCCCCTGAGGACAGGGGGCGGGGAGCAGTACTTC. Its translation is CASSPLRTGGGEQYF.

CDR3 nucleotides: TGTGCCAGCAGTTTTCGGGCGGGGGAGGTGTCGTACTTC. Protein sequence: CASSFRAGEVSYF. The chain has TRBV12-3 or TRBV12-4 and TRBJ2-4, with TRBD2 matching over 7 bases. The V and J ends lost 3 bases and 15 bases, in that order; junction bases with no gene match: 11. The CDR3 has 13 residues.

This sequence joins TRBV3-1 (or the pseudogene TRBV3-2) and TRBJ2-1; 12 nucleotides align to TRBD2. The CDR3 runs to 17 residues. Germline loops: CDR1 LGHDT, CDR2 YNNKEL (reference sequence). Losses at the gene ends were 3 bases for V and 0 bases for J; bases not matched to a gene: 3. The CDR3 region has the DNA TGTGCCAGCAGCCATGGGGGACTAGCGGGCTCCTACAATGAGCAGTTCTTC. It specifies CASSHGGLAGSYNEQFF.

The chain employs TRBV30 and TRBJ2-3, with 7 bases identical to TRBD2. CDR1 and CDR2 (germline): GTSNPN, SVGIG (reference sequence). This CDR3 comprises 16 residues. The V gene end was trimmed by 0 bases and the J gene end by 8 bases; junction bases not matched to a gene: 14. This CDR3 is CAWSVTLGGRVVTQYF. The CDR3 coding sequence is TGTGCCTGGAGTGTAACCTTGGGGGGGAGAGTAGTTACGCAGTATTTT.

V is TRBV20-1 and J is TRBJ2-1, with 10 bases fitting TRBD1. The CDR3 covers 14 residues. V gave up 5 bases and J gave up 8 bases; unmatched junction bases: 9. Per germline, CDR1 DFQATT and CDR2 SNEGSKA (reference sequence). This chain's CDR3 is CSAGDRGQIDEQFF. As DNA, the CDR3 is TGCAGTGCTGGTGACAGGGGGCAGATAGATGAGCAGTTCTTC.

The genes are TRBV6-5 and TRBJ1-3; TRBD1 agrees at 7 bases. Germline V lookup: CDR1 MNHEY, CDR2 SVGAGI. This CDR3 contains 15 residues. V was pared by 6 bases and J by 0 bases, with 5 bases of the junction left unmatched. DNA for the CDR3: TGTGCCAGCAGGGAGGACAGGTACTCTGGAAACACCATATATTTT. As protein: CASREDRYSGNTIYF.

This clone turned up a few times. Here the CDR3 reads CASSGSADGELFF. CDR3 DNA: TGTGCCAGCTCAGGGTCCGCGGACGGGGAGCTGTTTTTT. V is TRBV18 and J is TRBJ2-2; no reliable D call. Per germline, CDR1 KGHSH and CDR2 LQKENI. The V end was cut by 5 bases, the J end by 7 bases, with 11 bases between. CDR3 length: 13 residues.

V and J are TRBV15 and TRBJ1-4, with D possibly being TRBD1 (5 bases). Germline V gives CDR1 LNHNV, CDR2 YYDKDF (reference sequence). This CDR3 is 16 amino acids long. The ends were cut back, 1 base at V and 6 bases at J, with 15 bases in the middle. DNA of the CDR3: TGTGCCACCAGCAGAGGGCTAGGACAAGGCTATGAAAAACTGTTTTTT. Translated: CATSRGLGQGYEKLFF.

The chain uses TRBV27 and TRBJ1-5; the D is unclear. Per germline, CDR1 MNHEY and CDR2 SMNVEV (reference sequence). The CDR3 spans 13 residues. V was clipped by 4 bases and J by 6 bases, with 10 bases between them. The CDR3 DNA reads TGTGCCAGCAGTTCAACGGTCGGTCAGCCCCAGCATTTT. Translated: CASSSTVGQPQHF.

The chain carries TRBV20-1 and TRBJ1-5, with D hard to call. Germline V gene data show CDR1 as DFQATT and CDR2 as SNEGSKA (reference sequence). CDR3 length equals 11 residues. V lost 4 bases and J lost 5, with 6 bases in between. The CDR3 coding sequence is TGCAGTGCTATAGTTGATCAGCCCCAGCATTTT. Its translation: CSAIVDQPQHF.

The chain combines TRBV19 with TRBJ1-2; 7 positions agree with TRBD1. CDR1 is LNHDA and CDR2 is SQIVND in the germline V gene (reference sequence). With V trimmed by 7 bases and J by 3 bases, 11 bases remained unmatched. The CDR3 loop spans 15 amino acids. DNA of the CDR3: TGTGCCAGTACCCTCACGACCAGGGGGGACTATGGCTACACCTTC. The encoded protein is CASTLTTRGDYGYTF. Using reference TRBV19 and TRBJ1-2 for the parts outside the CDR3, the full variable domain is DGGITQSPKYLFRKEGQNVTLSCEQNLNHDAMYWYRQDPGQGLRLIYYSQIVNDFQKGDIAEGYSVSREKKESFPLTVTSAQKNPTAFYLCASTLTTRGDYGYTFGSGTRLTVV.

The chain is built from TRBV29-1 and TRBJ2-5; tentatively, D is TRBD2 (6 bases). Germline V gene lookup returns CDR1 SQVTM and CDR2 ANQGSEA. The length of the CDR3 is 12 residues. Trimming shortened V by 7 bases and J by 7 bases, and 16 bases separated the two germline ends. For the CDR3, the DNA is TGCAGCGCGTCAGGACCGGGGGTGACCCAGTACTTC. It yields the protein CSASGPGVTQYF. Looking up the rest from reference TRBV29-1 and TRBJ2-5 gives the full variable domain: SAVISQKPSRDICQRGTSLTIQCQVDSQVTMMFWYRQQPGQSLTLIATANQGSEATYESGFVIDKFPISRPNLTFSTLTVSNMSPEDSSIYLCSASGPGVTQYFGPGTRLLVL.

This chain connects TRBV6-2 or TRBV6-3 to TRBJ1-6; TRBD1 might be the D (6 bases). This CDR3 comprises 14 residues. Germline lookup yields CDR1 MNHEY and CDR2 SVGEGT. V shed 7 bases and J shed 10 bases, with 17 bases lying between them. CDR3 residues: CASTPPGGRSPLHF. CDR3 in DNA: TGTGCCAGCACCCCTCCGGGGGGCAGATCACCCCTCCACTTT.

The rearrangement joins TRBV9 to TRBJ2-5, with D perhaps TRBD1 (5 bases). The CDR3 has 15 amino acids. V lost 1 base and J 5 bases, leaving 15 bases between the germline ends. Per germline, CDR1 SGDLS and CDR2 YYNGEE. CDR3 coding DNA: TGTGCCAGCAGCGTATTTGGCAGGGTCGGGGAGACCCAGTACTTC. Translated: CASSVFGRVGETQYF.

V is TRBV4-3 and J is TRBJ1-4, with a tentative D call TRBD1 (6 bases). Germline CDR1 is LGHNA and CDR2 is YSLEER. Between the trimmed V and J ends, which lost 0 bases and 7 bases, there was a span of 12 bases. The CDR3 runs to 15 residues. For the CDR3, the DNA is TGCGCCAGCAGCCAAGATGGAACAGGGTTTGAAAAACTGTTTTTT. Its translation: CASSQDGTGFEKLFF.

This rearrangement joins TRBV19 to TRBJ1-1; the D is unclear. V was trimmed by 1 base and J by 3 bases, leaving 6 bases between them. CDR1 is LNHDA and CDR2 is SQIVND in the germline V gene (reference sequence). The CDR3 is 13 amino acids. Written as DNA, the CDR3 is TGTGCCAGTAGTATAGCTCCTGACACTGAAGCTTTCTTT. It yields the protein CASSIAPDTEAFF.

In the case of this clone: This CDR3 is also generated by other DNA sequences in the sample. The chain has TRBV5-4 and TRBJ2-7; D might be TRBD2 (6 bases). Germline-derived CDR1 and CDR2 are SGHNT and YYREEE (reference sequence). This CDR3 region has 15 residues. Between the trimmed V and J ends, which lost 3 bases and 1 base, there was a span of 14 bases. This chain's CDR3 is CASSSIRDSSYEQYF. As DNA, the CDR3 is TGTGCCAGCAGCTCTATTCGGGACTCTTCCTACGAGCAGTACTTC.

The gene calls are TRBV28 and TRBJ2-7, with D possibly TRBD2 on 5 matching bases. Germline assignment: CDR1 MDHEN and CDR2 SYDVKM. The V end was cut by 7 bases, the J end by 7 bases, with 20 bases between. CDR3 length equals 14 residues. The CDR3 region is CASKPGAGVSEQYF. The CDR3 bases are TGTGCCAGCAAACCCGGCGCGGGTGTGAGTGAGCAGTACTTC.

This clone appeared a single time. This sequence joins TRBV19 and TRBJ2-5, with 13 bases matching TRBD2. After removal of 3 bases from V and 4 bases from J, the junction contained 5 bases not matched to a gene. Germline V lookup: CDR1 LNHDA, CDR2 SQIVND (reference sequence). The CDR3 has 16 amino acids. The CDR3 sequence: CASSMLLAGGRETQYF. Here the CDR3 DNA reads TGTGCCAGTAGTATGTTACTAGCGGGAGGGCGAGAGACCCAGTACTTC.

The chain employs TRBV4-1 and TRBJ2-1; weak D call: TRBD1 (7 bases). There are 15 residues in the CDR3. Trimming stripped 5 bases from V and 4 bases from J, with 15 bases between. The V gene's germline CDR1 is MGHRA and CDR2 YSYEKL. CDR3 sequence reads: CASSTETGRYNEQFF. CDR3 bases: TGCGCCAGCAGCACGGAGACAGGGAGGTACAATGAGCAGTTCTTC.

This rearrangement joins TRBV19 to TRBJ1-5, with 9 bases lining up with TRBD1. The CDR3 length is 16 residues. The junction had 10 bases not matched to a gene; V was cut back by 6 bases and J by 4 bases. Germline CDR1 and CDR2: LNHDA and SQIVND (reference sequence). The CDR3 here is CASSPGQGRRNQPQHF. The CDR3 DNA reads as TGTGCCAGTAGCCCTGGACAGGGGAGGAGGAATCAGCCCCAGCATTTT. The full variable domain, its missing parts supplied by reference TRBV19 and TRBJ1-5, is DGGITQSPKYLFRKEGQNVTLSCEQNLNHDAMYWYRQDPGQGLRLIYYSQIVNDFQKGDIAEGYSVSREKKESFPLTVTSAQKNPTAFYLCASSPGQGRRNQPQHFGDGTRLSIL.

The chain is built from TRBV28 and TRBJ1-4, with 8 bases identical to TRBD1. Germline-derived CDR1 and CDR2 are MDHEN and SYDVKM. Trimming at V came to 9 bases and at J to 7 bases, leaving 22 bases not matched to a gene. CDR3 size: 18 residues. CDR3 protein: CASSDIPGQVRGSEKLFF. DNA of the CDR3: TGTGCCAGTAGTGACATTCCGGGACAGGTCAGAGGTAGTGAAAAACTGTTTTTT.

The rearrangement links TRBV4-3 to TRBJ1-6; possibly TRBD1 for D (6 bases). The CDR3 loop spans 17 amino acids. V lost 0 bases and J lost 7, with 16 bases in between. Germline V lookup: CDR1 LGHNA, CDR2 YSLEER. The CDR3 DNA sequence: TGCGCCAGCAGCCAAGATATCAGGGGTGTCAGAAATTCACCCCTCCACTTT. This encodes CASSQDIRGVRNSPLHF.

The chain recombines TRBV2 with TRBJ2-3, with 8 nucleotides matching TRBD1. This CDR3 spans 15 amino acids. CDR1 is SNHLY, CDR2 FYNNEI, per germline. V lost 7 bases and J lost 2; bases outside the gene matches: 8. The CDR3 nucleotides read TGTGCCAGCAACCGGGACAGGACCTTCACAGATACGCAGTATTTT. This sequence encodes CASNRDRTFTDTQYF.

This chain uses TRBV2 with TRBJ2-3, with D possibly being TRBD2 (5 bases). This CDR3 is built from 15 residues. Germline V gene data show CDR1 as SNHLY and CDR2 as FYNNEI. Trimming stripped 3 bases from V and 3 bases from J, with 13 bases between. The CDR3 protein is CASSDGETGTDTQYF. The CDR3 DNA sequence: TGTGCCAGCAGTGACGGGGAAACGGGGACAGATACGCAGTATTTT.